This passage covers 21 T cell receptor beta chains from one sample sequenced in a study of identical twins. TCRdb processed the 5' RACE reads anew with MiXCR; each CDR3 protein has one entry. Here the sample spans 1,800,000 or so distinct CDR3 sequences, around 29% being singletons. Source material: cord blood. These receptors all come from a newborn girl in good health.

This sequence joins TRBV4-1 and TRBJ2-7; D is ambiguous. This CDR3 region has 15 residues. V shed 1 base and J shed 1 base, with 11 bases lying between them. Germline CDR1 is MGHRA and CDR2 is YSYEKL. The CDR3 DNA reads as TGCGCCAGCAGCCAAGGCCCGAGGATATCCTACGAGCAGTACTTC. Translated, it gives CASSQGPRISYEQYF.

V gene TRBV28 combines with J gene TRBJ2-7; 10 nucleotides agree with TRBD2. The ends lost 6 bases at V and 4 bases at J; junction bases unmatched: 9. This CDR3 spans 15 amino acids. The germline V gene encodes CDR1 MDHEN and CDR2 SYDVKM. Written as DNA, the CDR3 is TGTGCCAGCAGCTACCGGACTAGCGGAGATTACGAGCAGTACTTC. Protein sequence: CASSYRTSGDYEQYF.

This clonotype was counted a few times. This chain links TRBV6-1 with TRBJ2-1; D is possibly TRBD2 (5 bases). Trimming cost V 9 bases and J 10 bases, with 10 bases left between them. CDR3 length: 10 residues. Germline assignment: CDR1 MNHNS and CDR2 SASEGT. CDR3 residues: CASDRREQFF. The CDR3 DNA reads TGTGCCAGTGATCGGAGGGAGCAGTTCTTC.

This chain uses TRBV4-1 with TRBJ2-3; 8 bases map to TRBD2. V shed 1 base, J shed 4 bases, and the junction held 4 bases outside the gene matches. Germline CDR1 reads MGHRA; CDR2 reads YSYEKL. This CDR3 has 15 amino acids. CDR3 nucleotides: TGCGCCAGCAGCCAAGCGGGAGGGCCCTCAGATACGCAGTATTTT. Its translation is CASSQAGGPSDTQYF.

This clonotype turned up a few times. The chain recombines TRBV6-5 with TRBJ2-3; maybe TRBD2 (6 bases). V was pared by 0 bases and J by 1 base, with 11 bases between. Germline values: CDR1 MNHEY, CDR2 SVGAGI. There are 16 residues in the CDR3. The CDR3 spells CASSYSSGSGTDTQYF. Here the CDR3 DNA reads TGTGCCAGCAGTTACTCCTCCGGGAGTGGCACAGATACGCAGTATTTT.

A few counts support this clonotype. CDR3 sequence: CASSQWASGAYEQYF. CDR3 sequence (DNA): TGCGCCAGCAGCCAATGGGCTAGCGGGGCCTACGAGCAGTACTTC. The rearrangement joins TRBV4-1 to TRBJ2-7; 9 positions agree with TRBD2. Germline loops: CDR1 MGHRA, CDR2 YSYEKL. V was pared by 2 bases and J by 2 bases, with 4 bases of the junction left unmatched. This CDR3 is built from 15 residues.

The sample holds a few counts of this clonotype. This sequence joins TRBV10-3 and TRBJ1-2; possibly TRBD1 for D (5 bases). CDR3 length equals 13 residues. CDR1 is ENHRY and CDR2 is SYGVKD in the germline V gene. Trimming removed 6 bases at V and 3 bases at J, with 11 bases between. The CDR3 sequence: CAISDGTDYGYTF. For the CDR3, the DNA is TGTGCCATCAGCGATGGGACGGACTATGGCTACACCTTC.

The CDR3 loop is CASSVVGAMSTDTQYF. As DNA, the CDR3 is TGTGCCAGCAGCGTAGTGGGAGCAATGAGCACAGATACGCAGTATTTT. The rearrangement links TRBV9 to TRBJ2-3; tentative D call: TRBD2 (5 bases). Germline CDR1 and CDR2: SGDLS and YYNGEE. V was shortened by 0 bases and J by 0 bases, with 11 bases between the two germline ends. This CDR3 is 16 amino acids long.

There are a few counts of this clonotype. The rearrangement joins TRBV20-1 to TRBJ2-1; TRBD2 matches at 9 bases. Germline CDR1 reads DFQATT; CDR2 reads SNEGSKA (reference sequence). The CDR3 contains 15 residues. V lost 4 bases and J lost 8; bases outside the gene matches: 12. Here the CDR3 reads CSATPSLGLADEQFF. The CDR3 DNA sequence: TGCAGTGCTACACCGAGTCTGGGACTAGCAGATGAGCAGTTCTTC.

V usage is TRBV20-1 and J usage is TRBJ2-7; maybe TRBD1 (5 bases). CDR3 length: 13 residues. The V gene's germline CDR1 is DFQATT and CDR2 SNEGSKA (reference sequence). V lost 6 bases to trimming and J lost 2 bases, with 14 bases between them. DNA of the CDR3: TGCAGTGCGAGCCTTGGGGCAACCTACGAGCAGTACTTC. Encoded protein: CSASLGATYEQYF.

This sequence joins TRBV4-2 and TRBJ2-5; D unresolved. The length of the CDR3 is 13 residues. With 2 bases removed from V and 11 bases from J, the gap between germline ends came to 15 bases. Germline CDR1 and CDR2: LGHNA and YNFKEQ. The CDR3 region is CASSQTENNEQYF. In nucleotides, the CDR3 is TGTGCCAGCAGCCAAACCGAGAACAATGAGCAGTACTTC.

This clonotype has a handful of counts. The rearrangement joins TRBV7-9 to TRBJ1-6; D might be TRBD1 (5 bases). The germline V and J ends were trimmed by 11 bases and 8 bases, with 13 bases remaining between them. CDR3 length: 12 residues. CDR1 and CDR2 from the germline V gene are SEHNR and FQNEAQ (reference sequence). The CDR3: CAGVSGDSPLHF. The CDR3 nucleotides read TGTGCCGGCGTTTCGGGGGATTCACCCCTCCACTTT. Looking up the rest from reference TRBV7-9 and TRBJ1-6 gives the full variable domain: DTGVSQNPRHKITKRGQNVTFRCDPISEHNRLYWYRQTLGQGPEFLTYFQNEAQLEKSRLLSDRFSAERPKGSFSTLEIQRTEQGDSAMYLCAGVSGDSPLHFGNGTRLTVT.

This clonotype was picked up a small number of times. The chain combines TRBV4-2 with TRBJ1-1, with no clear D. Trimming removed 0 bases from V and 6 bases from J, with 11 bases in between. The CDR3 is 14 residues long. Germline assignment: CDR1 LGHNA and CDR2 YNFKEQ. Here the CDR3 reads CASSQDGRMAEAFF. The CDR3 DNA is TGTGCCAGCAGCCAAGACGGCAGGATGGCTGAAGCTTTCTTT.

This clonotype was detected only a few times. The rearrangement uses TRBV9 and TRBJ2-2; 11 bases line up with TRBD2. V shed 0 bases, J shed 5 bases, and the junction held 0 bases outside the gene matches. CDR1 SGDLS and CDR2 YYNGEE come from the germline V gene. This CDR3 comprises 15 residues. The CDR3 DNA reads TGTGCCAGCAGCGTAGGGACTAGCGGGACCGGGGAGCTGTTTTTT. Translated: CASSVGTSGTGELFF. Full variable domain (remainder filled in from reference TRBV9 and TRBJ2-2): DSGVTQTPKHLITATGQRVTLRCSPRSGDLSVYWYQQSLDQGLQFLIQYYNGEERAKGNILERFSAQQFPDLHSELNLSSLELGDSALYFCASSVGTSGTGELFFGEGSRLTVL.

A remark on this clonotype: A much bigger clone sits one base away, suggesting this may be a read error. The chain couples TRBV11-2 to TRBJ2-1; TRBD1 aligns across 9 bases. This CDR3 has 15 amino acids. Germline V gene data show CDR1 as SGHAT and CDR2 as FQNNGV. CDR3 nucleotide sequence: TGTGCCGGCAGCTTACAGACAGGGGGGTACAATGAGCAGTTCTTC. It specifies CAGSLQTGGYNEQFF.

The V call is TRBV30, the J call TRBJ2-3; D is perhaps TRBD1 or TRBD2 (5 bases each). The V and J ends lost 3 bases and 4 bases respectively, with 11 bases between them. Germline V gives CDR1 GTSNPN, CDR2 SVGIG (reference sequence). CDR3 length: 13 amino acids. CDR3: CAWRRGPSDTQYF. The CDR3 coding sequence is TGTGCCTGGAGACGGGGACCCTCAGATACGCAGTATTTT.

CDR3 sequence: CASSPGRGWYEQYF. The CDR3 DNA sequence: TGCGCCAGCAGCCCGGGCAGGGGGTGGTACGAGCAGTACTTC. The J gene is TRBJ2-7, the V gene TRBV5-1; 7 bases map to TRBD1. Germline CDR1 SGHRS, CDR2 YFSETQ. V shed 4 bases, J shed 4 bases, and the junction held 8 bases outside the gene matches. The CDR3 runs 14 residues.

This chain connects TRBV5-1 to TRBJ2-7; 10 nucleotides align to TRBD1. This CDR3 is 15 amino acids long. Germline V gives CDR1 SGHRS, CDR2 YFSETQ. V lost 3 bases and J lost 4; bases outside the gene matches: 7. The CDR3 sequence is CASSYHLGQGYEQYF. For the CDR3, the DNA is TGCGCCAGCAGCTACCATCTGGGACAGGGGTACGAGCAGTACTTC.

The CDR3 reads CSAMEPTGNQPQHF. The CDR3, as DNA: TGCAGTGCCATGGAGCCGACAGGGAATCAGCCCCAGCATTTT. The chain recombines TRBV20-1 with TRBJ1-5; 7 bases match TRBD1. This CDR3 is built from 14 residues. The V gene's germline CDR1 is DFQATT and CDR2 SNEGSKA (reference sequence). The V and J ends lost 6 bases and 4 bases, in that order; junction bases with no gene match: 9.

This clonotype was detected only a few times. The V call is TRBV29-1, the J call TRBJ1-2; D perhaps matches TRBD1 (5 bases). The CDR3 extends over 12 amino acids. Trimming stripped 1 base from V and 8 bases from J, with 11 bases between. From germline, CDR1 is SQVTM and CDR2 ANQGSEA. The CDR3: CSVEGGIGGYTF. The CDR3 DNA sequence: TGCAGCGTTGAAGGGGGGATCGGGGGCTACACCTTC.

The rearrangement joins TRBV3-1 to TRBJ2-6; D is ambiguous. The CDR3 is made up of 14 amino acids. Looked up from germline, CDR1 is LGHDT and CDR2 is YNNKEL (reference sequence). The V end was cut by 3 bases, the J end by 2 bases, with 5 bases between. In DNA form, the CDR3 reads TGTGCCAGCAGCCATCTAGCTGGGGCCAACGTCCTGACTTTC. Its protein product is CASSHLAGANVLTF. The full variable domain, in which reference TRBV3-1 and TRBJ2-6 provide the parts outside the CDR3, is DTAVSQTPKYLVTQMGNDKSIKCEQNLGHDTMYWYKQDSKKFLKIMFSYNNKELIINETVPNRFSPKSPDKAHLNLHINSLELGDSAVYFCASSHLAGANVLTFGAGSRLTVL.